This TCR beta chain was found in a study of blood T cell repertoires in COVID-19. This CDR3 is built from 19 residues. The germline gives CDR1 LGHNA, CDR2 YNFKEQ. The V and J ends lost 0 bases and 0 bases, in that order; junction bases with no gene match: 6. The study recruited exposed participants who had met a COVID-19 case within 2 weeks before entry. TCRdb keeps only in-frame clones here, not all; method: immunoSEQ multiplex PCR. The sample has about 350,000 clones; 88% are singletons. The source is a woman aged 25 to 39 who had been exposed to COVID-19. The chain employs TRBV4-2 and TRBJ2-1, with TRBD2 matching over 12 bases. What was sequenced was PBMCs or T cells enriched from blood (not recorded which). CDR3 in DNA: TGTGCCAGCAGCCAAGATCTCGGACTAGCGGGGAGCTCCTACAATGAGCAGTTCTTC. Translated: CASSQDLGLAGSSYNEQFF.